This entry describes one T cell receptor (beta chain). The antigen it binds to is not known. Base quality data are lacking; no much larger clone is found one base away. These data belong to a study of T cell changes during pregnancy in multiple sclerosis (dated by TCRdb to between 2018 and 2020). Background on the whole study: Changes in the T cell repertoire over the course of pregnancy were examined in this study in women with multiple sclerosis.

To prepare the library, the immunoSEQ multiplex PCR assay was applied. In its TCRdb copy, this immuneACCESS table keeps in-frame sequences only and misses some clones. Where compared with another copy, unresolved V genes explain less than half of these, and the others have no known cause. In this sample the table shows about 40,000 clones, roughly nine tenths of which occur a single time. Over 10% of the sample is held by the ten biggest clonotypes. V lost 3 bases and J lost 0 bases; the stretch between them is 14 bases long. Sequences MGHRA (CDR1) and YSYEKL (CDR2) are obtained from the germline V gene. The CDR3 holds 17 amino acids from the cysteine to the phenylalanine. The retained sequence is limited to the CDR3, 51 bases, with the frame set at the first base.

The material sequenced was CD8+ T cells from peripheral blood mononuclear cells, taken in the first trimester of pregnancy. The sequence links TRBV4-1 to TRBJ2-2; the D region possibly corresponds to TRBD1 (5 bases align). This receptor was taken from a female donor with multiple sclerosis, enrolled in a pregnancy study. The CDR3 loop reads CASSQWGWGPNTGELFF. The DNA sequence is given as TGCGCCAGCAGCCAGTGGGGATGGGGCCCGAACACCGGGGAGCTGTTTTTT.